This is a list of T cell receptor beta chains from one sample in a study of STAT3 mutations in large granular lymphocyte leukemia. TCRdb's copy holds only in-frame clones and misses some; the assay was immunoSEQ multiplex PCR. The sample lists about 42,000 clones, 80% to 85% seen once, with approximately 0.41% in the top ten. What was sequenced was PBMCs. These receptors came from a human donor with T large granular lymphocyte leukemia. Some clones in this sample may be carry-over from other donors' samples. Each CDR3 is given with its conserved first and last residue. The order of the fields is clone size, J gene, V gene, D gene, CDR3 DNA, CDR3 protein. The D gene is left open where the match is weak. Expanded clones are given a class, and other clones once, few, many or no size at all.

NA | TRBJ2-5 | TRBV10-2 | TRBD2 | TGCGCCAGCAGGGCTAGCGGCTCAGAGACCCAGTACTTC | CASRASGSETQYF
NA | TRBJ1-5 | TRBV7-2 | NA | TGTGCCAGCAGCTTAGGAAACAGGGTGCTGGGTCAGCCCCAGCATTTT | CASSLGNRVLGQPQHF
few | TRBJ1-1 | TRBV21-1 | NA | TGTGCCAGCAGCATGCGGAGTAACACTGAAGCTTTCTTT | CASSMRSNTEAFF
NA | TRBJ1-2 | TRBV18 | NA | TGTGCCAGCTCACTATATTTGAGCCCTAACTATGGCTACACCTTC | CASSLYLSPNYGYTF
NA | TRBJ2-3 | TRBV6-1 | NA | TGTGCCAGCAGGTTTCGGTCCCGCGGCACAGATACGCAGTATTTT | CASRFRSRGTDTQYF
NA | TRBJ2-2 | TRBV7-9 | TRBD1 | TGTGCCAGCAGCCCACCGGGACAGATAAACACCGGGGAGCTGTTTTTT | CASSPPGQINTGELFF
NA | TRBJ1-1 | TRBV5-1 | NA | TGCGCCAGCAGCTTGGGGTGGGGGGGCCGGGACACTGAAGCTTTCTTT | CASSLGWGGRDTEAFF
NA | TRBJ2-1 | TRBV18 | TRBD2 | TGTGCCAGCTCACCACCGGGCGGGGGGCTGAGCTCCTACAATGAGCAGTTCTTC | CASSPPGGGLSSYNEQFF
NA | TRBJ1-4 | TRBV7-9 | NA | TGTGCCAGCAGCCCGCTACCAGATGAAAAACTGTTTTTT | CASSPLPDEKLFF
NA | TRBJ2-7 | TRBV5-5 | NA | TGTGCCAGCAGCTTGGCCAGCTACGAGCAGTACTTC | CASSLASYEQYF
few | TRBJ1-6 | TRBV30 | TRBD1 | TGTGCCTGGAGGGGGACAGCCTATAATTCACCCCTCCACTTT | CAWRGTAYNSPLHF
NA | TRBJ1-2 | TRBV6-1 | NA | TGTGCCAGCAGTGAAACAGGACCTTATGGCTACACCTTC | CASSETGPYGYTF
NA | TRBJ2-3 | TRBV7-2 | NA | TGTGCCAGCAGCTTAATGGGGGGGGCAATCGATACGCAGTATTTT | CASSLMGGAIDTQYF
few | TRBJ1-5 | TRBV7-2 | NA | TGTGCCAGCAGCCCCTTAGGGTCGAGGGAACAGCCCCAGCATTTT | CASSPLGSREQPQHF
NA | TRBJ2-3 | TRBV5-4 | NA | TGTGCCAGCAGCACTCCGACAGGACCAAGCACAGATACGCAGTATTTT | CASSTPTGPSTDTQYF
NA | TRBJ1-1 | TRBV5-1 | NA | TGCGCCAGCAGCCCGAACATGAACACTGAAGCTTTCTTT | CASSPNMNTEAFF
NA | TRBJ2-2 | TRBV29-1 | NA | TGCAGCGTTGGGGGCACCGGGGAGCTGTTTTTT | CSVGGTGELFF
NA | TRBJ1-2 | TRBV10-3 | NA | TGTGCCACGACACAGGGCTCCTATGGCTACACCTTC | CATTQGSYGYTF
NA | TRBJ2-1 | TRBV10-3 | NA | TGTGCCATCTCCGAGGCTGCGGCCGGTGGTGAGCAGTTCTTC | CAISEAAAGGEQFF
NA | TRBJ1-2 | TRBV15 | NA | TGTGCCACCAGCAGAACCCGGGGCGAATATGGCTACACCTTC | CATSRTRGEYGYTF
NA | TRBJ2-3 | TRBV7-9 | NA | TGTGCCAGCAGCTTAGTTCCGGGGACCGATACGCAGTATTTT | CASSLVPGTDTQYF
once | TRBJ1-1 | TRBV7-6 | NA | TGTGCCAGCAGCTTAGTGGCGGGGGCGAACACTGAAGCTTTCTTT | CASSLVAGANTEAFF
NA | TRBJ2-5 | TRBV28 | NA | TGTGCCAGCAGTTTGCAGGGGGGGGTGGTTGAGACCCAGTACTTC | CASSLQGGVVETQYF
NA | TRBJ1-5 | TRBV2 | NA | TGTGCCAGCAGTCGTGGGGGGGGCAATCAGCCCCAGCATTTT | CASSRGGGNQPQHF
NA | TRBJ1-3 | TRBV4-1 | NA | TGCGCCAGCAGCCAACTGGGCCCGCGGGGTACTGGAAACACCATATATTTT | CASSQLGPRGTGNTIYF
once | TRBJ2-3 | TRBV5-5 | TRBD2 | TGTGCCAGCAGTCGAGCGGGGGCTATTGATACGCAGTATTTT | CASSRAGAIDTQYF
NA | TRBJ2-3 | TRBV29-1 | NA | TGCAGCGTTTACGGACGGGTGAGCACAGATACGCAGTATTTT | CSVYGRVSTDTQYF
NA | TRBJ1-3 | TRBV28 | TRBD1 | TGTGCCAGCGTGGACAGGGGTATTGGAAACACCATATATTTT | CASVDRGIGNTIYF
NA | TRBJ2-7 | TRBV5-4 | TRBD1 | TGTGCCAGCAGCTTGGGACAGGGGATCTCCTACGAGCAGTACTTC | CASSLGQGISYEQYF
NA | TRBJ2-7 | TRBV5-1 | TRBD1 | TGCGCCAGCAGCCCTGAGACAGGGGGATCCTACGAGCAGTACTTC | CASSPETGGSYEQYF
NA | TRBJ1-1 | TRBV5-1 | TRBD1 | TGCGCCAGCAGAAAACAGGGGGGTGAGACTGAAGCTTTCTTT | CASRKQGGETEAFF
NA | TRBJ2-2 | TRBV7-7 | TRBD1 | TGTGCCTCCGGACAGGGGGCCCAAGTCGGGGAGCTGTTTTTT | CASGQGAQVGELFF
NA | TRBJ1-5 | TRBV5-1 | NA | TGCGCCAGCAGCTTGGGGGGGGCGGGCGGCAATCAGCCCCAGCATTTT | CASSLGGAGGNQPQHF